This TCR beta chain was found in a study of blood T cell repertoires in COVID-19. Study as a whole: Samples of COVID-19 (acute and convalescent) were obtained from the United States, Italy and Spain.

A note on this clone: The same CDR3 arises from other DNA sequences in this sample as well.

Per the original methods: Amplification of reference gene primers provided the estimated nucleated cell counts. Sequencing was performed with immunoSEQ multiplex PCR; in TCRdb, only in-frame clones are kept and a portion is missing. V and J calls and clone size are as listed in that table; D and trimming were resolved from the DNA. Of about 310,000 clones listed, approximately 89% are singletons. With 4 bases removed from V and 7 bases from J, the gap between germline ends came to 7 bases. Germline V gene lookup returns CDR1 ENHRY and CDR2 SYGVKD. The CDR3 length is 11 residues. The sequence derives from a woman in her forties or fifties who had recovered from COVID-19. Material: peripheral blood. V is TRBV10-3 and J is TRBJ1-2; D not certain. CDR3 sequence reads: CAISVGGGYTF. Here the CDR3 DNA reads TGTGCCATCAGTGTCGGCGGTGGCTACACCTTC.